Detailed here is one T cell receptor beta chain. Its specificity is unknown. The study included ophthalmopathy patients with Clinical Activity Score at least 3, NOSPECS grade at least 4 and duration under 3 months. This sample was included in a study of T cells in Graves' hyperthyroidism and ophthalmopathy. Across the whole study: Peripheral blood draws took place at initial diagnosis, ahead of any treatment.

Findings and limits, study-wide: By a 13 V-J model, ophthalmopathy was set apart from stable hyperthyroidism.

Germline CDR1 is WNHNN and CDR2 is SYGVQD (reference sequence). The CDR3 has 14 residues. V was pared by 0 bases and J by 9 bases, with 5 bases of the junction left unmatched. TCR beta CDR3 region amplification was performed from RNA transcripts. First-round RT-PCR of the TCR CDR3 relied on the HTBI primer set. MiXCR, applied by TCRdb to the multiplex PCR reads, yields one record per CDR3 protein. Seen here are 400,000 to 500,000 distinct CDR3 sequences, about 15% observed once, and the top ten hold around 13%. The rearrangement uses TRBV10-1 and TRBJ2-1, with 7 bases identical to TRBD2. This TCR was recovered from a man younger than 35 with Graves' ophthalmopathy. Source material: blood. DNA of the CDR3: TGCGCCAGCAGTGAGTCTGCGGGGGAGATTGAGCAGTTCTTC. This translates into CASSESAGEIEQFF.